The 14 T cell receptor beta chains below were found in one sample sequenced in a study of circulating and synovial CD4+ cells in juvenile arthritis. Assay: immunoSEQ multiplex PCR; the TCRdb copy retains only in-frame clones and omits some. The repertoire holds fewer than 35,000 clones, with nearly 95% as singletons. Sequenced: CD4+ T cells from blood. The origin of the receptors is a human donor with juvenile idiopathic arthritis.

The table lists this clone with a count of one. This rearrangement joins TRBV27 to TRBJ1-1; D not certain. The CDR3 is 14 residues long. Per germline, CDR1 MNHEY and CDR2 SMNVEV (reference sequence). V lost 6 bases and J 4 bases, leaving 15 bases between the germline ends. The CDR3 reads CASSGFSGSTEAFF. The CDR3 DNA follows: TGTGCCAGCAGCGGTTTCTCCGGGTCCACTGAAGCTTTCTTT.

For this clone: One end of the junction does not line up with germline, which may come from a read error. The gene calls are TRBV7-2 and TRBJ1-1, with a possible D match to TRBD1 (6 bases). The CDR3 has 18 amino acids. Germline loops: CDR1 SGHTA, CDR2 FQGNSA. CDR3 loop: CANSLAQGQLLLNTEAFF. Here the CDR3 DNA reads TGTGCCAACAGCTTAGCTCAAGGACAGTTATTATTGAACACTGAAGCTTTCTTT.

This chain links TRBV19 with TRBJ2-7, with TRBD2 as a possible D gene (6 bases). The V end lost 5 bases, the J end lost 0 bases, and 17 bases lay between the germline ends. The CDR3 length is 16 residues. Germline lookup yields CDR1 LNHDA and CDR2 SQIVND (reference sequence). The CDR3 is CASSSLSGSNSYEQYF. The CDR3 DNA is TGTGCCAGTAGTTCCCTCAGCGGGTCAAACTCCTACGAGCAGTACTTC.

V and J are TRBV28 and TRBJ1-6; a possible D gene is TRBD1 (6 bases). The germline V gene encodes CDR1 MDHEN and CDR2 SYDVKM. Trimming removed 2 bases from V and 5 bases from J, with 25 bases in between. The CDR3 spans 20 residues. CDR3 protein: CASSLSFLVTGLGDNSPLHF. The DNA for the CDR3 is TGTGCCAGCAGTTTAAGTTTTTTGGTCACAGGGCTTGGTGATAATTCACCCCTCCACTTT. The full variable domain, its missing parts supplied by reference TRBV28 and TRBJ1-6, is DVKVTQSSRYLVKRTGEKVFLECVQDMDHENMFWYRQDPGLGLRLIYFSYDVKMKEKGDIPEGYSVSREKKERFSLILESASTNQTSMYLCASSLSFLVTGLGDNSPLHFGNGTRLTVT.

V is TRBV4-3 and J is TRBJ2-3, with D possibly matching TRBD2 (5 bases). This CDR3 is 16 amino acids long. Trimming removed 1 base from V and 4 bases from J, with 15 bases in between. CDR1 is LGHNA, CDR2 YSLEER, per germline. The CDR3 region is CASSQVGRLMPDTQYF. Written as DNA, the CDR3 is TGCGCCAGCAGCCAAGTTGGGAGACTAATGCCAGATACGCAGTATTTT.

The CDR3 DNA is TGTGCCAGCACAATGGAGGGACAGGGAGTTGCTCAGCCCCAGCATTTT. Translation: CASTMEGQGVAQPQHF. V usage is TRBV2 and J usage is TRBJ1-5, with 9 positions matching TRBD1. The CDR3 runs to 16 residues. Germline CDR1 and CDR2: SNHLY and FYNNEI. V lost 7 bases, J lost 6 bases, and 13 bases stayed unmatched.

The chain links TRBV7-2 to TRBJ2-7; TRBD1 matches at 9 bases. The V gene end was trimmed by 3 bases and the J gene end by 6 bases; junction bases not matched to a gene: 9. The CDR3 has 15 amino acids. Looked up from germline, CDR1 is SGHTA and CDR2 is FQGNSA. This chain's CDR3 is CASSFRGQGGLEQYF. The CDR3 coding sequence is TGTGCCAGCAGCTTTAGGGGACAGGGCGGGCTCGAGCAGTACTTC.

This chain joins TRBV12-2 and TRBJ1-1. TRBV12-2 is designated a pseudogene. CDR3 length: 15 amino acids. The CDR3 loop reads CASRLGGGKHTEAFF. In DNA, the CDR3 is TGTGCAAGTCGCTTAGGTGGAGGGAAGCACACTGAAGCTTTCTTT.

The rearrangement links TRBV6-1 to TRBJ2-5; TRBD2 matches at 10 bases. The V segment lost 3 bases and the J segment 4 bases; nucleotides outside the gene matches: 14. Germline values: CDR1 MNHNS, CDR2 SASEGT. The CDR3 covers 18 residues. CDR3 protein: CASSEGRASGSYGETQYF. The CDR3, as DNA: TGTGCCAGCAGTGAGGGGAGGGCTAGCGGGAGTTACGGAGAGACCCAGTACTTC.

The chain joins TRBV7-2 to TRBJ2-1, with a possible D match to TRBD2 (5 bases). This CDR3 is 17 amino acids long. Trimming cost V 2 bases and J 0 bases, with 14 bases left between them. Germline CDR1 and CDR2: SGHTA and FQGNSA. In DNA, the CDR3 is TGTGCCAGCAGCTTACAAGCGGAGTTACTCTCCTACAATGAGCAGTTCTTC. Protein product: CASSLQAELLSYNEQFF.

This chain joins TRBV21-1 and TRBJ1-1; TRBD1, the D gene given by the table, was not confirmed from the DNA. TRBV21-1 is tagged as a pseudogene. The CDR3 covers 17 residues. DNA of the CDR3: TGTGCCAGCAGCAAAGGAACAACCACAGTTATGAACACTGAAGCTTTCTTT. This sequence encodes CASSKGTTTVMNTEAFF.

V usage is TRBV6-1 and J usage is TRBJ2-5, with D possibly matching TRBD1 (6 bases). Germline lookup yields CDR1 MNHNS and CDR2 SASEGT. The CDR3 has 14 amino acids. V was shortened by 4 bases and J by 2 bases, with 11 bases between the two germline ends. The CDR3 region has the DNA TGTGCCAGCAGTGGGGGGCGTGGACAAGAGACCCAGTACTTC. Encoded protein: CASSGGRGQETQYF.

The gene calls are TRBV2 and TRBJ2-1; 8 bases map to TRBD2. The trim removed 6 bases at V and 10 bases at J, leaving 8 bases unmatched. This CDR3 comprises 13 residues. Germline CDR1 reads SNHLY; CDR2 reads FYNNEI. CDR3 DNA: TGTGCCAGCAGGGGGGGACTAGTAGGGGAGCAGTTCTTC. As protein: CASRGGLVGEQFF. The complete variable domain, with remaining parts taken from reference TRBV2 and TRBJ2-1, reads EPEVTQTPSHQVTQMGQEVILRCVPISNHLYFYWYRQILGQKVEFLVSFYNNEISEKSEIFDDQFSVERPDGSNFTLKIRSTKLEDSAMYFCASRGGLVGEQFFGPGTRLTVL.

V usage is TRBV18 and J usage is TRBJ2-7; tentative D call: TRBD1 (6 bases). Germline V gives CDR1 KGHSH, CDR2 LQKENI. The CDR3 contains 13 residues. V lost 3 bases to trimming and J lost 2 bases, with 8 bases between them. CDR3 bases: TGTGCCAGCTCACCTGGACAGCCCTACGAGCAGTACTTC. This codes for CASSPGQPYEQYF.